Listed below are T cell receptor beta chains from one sample, sequenced in a study of T cell changes during pregnancy in multiple sclerosis. The repertoire was sequenced with immunoSEQ multiplex PCR; TCRdb's copy has only in-frame clones and lacks some. The table has about 100,000 clones, just over 90% seen once; the top ten hold around 3.5%. Source: peripheral blood, taken after pregnancy. Receptor source: a female donor with multiple sclerosis, enrolled in a pregnancy study. CDR3s include the opening cysteine and the closing phenylalanine or tryptophan. The D gene is left open where the match is weak. Expanded clones are given a class, and other clones once, few, many or no size at all.

TRBJ2-5,NA,TRBD2,TRBV4-2,TGTGCCAGCAGCCAAGGACTGGGGCGGGGGGGGGAGACCCAGTACTTC,CASSQGLGRGGETQYF
TRBJ2-1,NA,TRBD2,TRBV27,TGTGCCAGCAGTTTTAGCGGGACCTACAATGAGCAGTTCTTC,CASSFSGTYNEQFF
TRBJ2-3,NA,TRBD2,TRBV18,TGTGCCAGCTCACCAAGACTAGCGGGGGGGCCCACAGATACGCAGTATTTT,CASSPRLAGGPTDTQYF
TRBJ2-5,NA,TRBD2,TRBV7-3,TGTGCCAGCAGTCCCGGGGGGGGCTACCAAGAGACCCAGTACTTC,CASSPGGGYQETQYF
TRBJ2-7,NA,NA,TRBV15,TGTGCCACCAGCAGCGTCATGGGGGGTAGCTCCTACGAGCAGTACTTC,CATSSVMGGSSYEQYF
TRBJ1-5,once,TRBD1,TRBV5-5,TGTGCCAGCAGCTCGACAGGGGGATTTGATCAGCCCCAGCATTTT,CASSSTGGFDQPQHF
TRBJ2-3,NA,NA,TRBV15,TGTGCCACCAGCAGCTCTCCAGCGGGCACAGATACGCAGTATTTT,CATSSSPAGTDTQYF
TRBJ1-4,NA,NA,TRBV10-1,TGCGCCAGTTACCCAACGGGTGAAAAACTGTTTTTT,CASYPTGEKLFF
TRBJ2-6,few,NA,TRBV6-1,TGTGCCAGCAGTGCAAACCTGGCCTCTGGGGCCAACGTCCTGACTTTC,CASSANLASGANVLTF
TRBJ2-1,NA,NA,TRBV19,TGTGCCAGTAGTATAGCCAGCGGCAATGAGCAGTTCTTC,CASSIASGNEQFF
TRBJ1-4,NA,NA,TRBV29-1,TGCAGCGTTGGAACGGGCGGGTTCGAAAAACTGTTTTTT,CSVGTGGFEKLFF
TRBJ2-3,NA,TRBD2,TRBV7-3,TGTGCCAGCGCCGCGGGACTAGCGGGGGCAGGGGCAGATACGCAGTATTTT,CASAAGLAGAGADTQYF
TRBJ2-1,NA,TRBD2,TRBV5-4,TGTGCCAGCAGCCCCCTAGCGGGGGGGCTCTTTATGAATGAGCAGTTCTTC,CASSPLAGGLFMNEQFF
TRBJ1-3,NA,NA,TRBV5-6,TGTGCCAGCAGCTTGGACAGATCTGGAAACACCATATATTTT,CASSLDRSGNTIYF
TRBJ2-1,NA,TRBD2,TRBV13,TGTGCCAGCAGCTTAGGACTAGCGGGGAACAATGAGCAGTTCTTC,CASSLGLAGNNEQFF
TRBJ1-2,NA,TRBD1,TRBV6-5,TGTGCCTGCGCTTCGAGGGGGCGTAGCTATGGCTACACCTTC,CACASRGRSYGYTF
TRBJ1-3,NA,TRBD1,TRBV27,TGTGCCAGCAGCCCCCTAGGGGGCCGGGGCTTTTATGGAAACACCATATATTTT,CASSPLGGRGFYGNTIYF
TRBJ1-1,NA,TRBD1,TRBV5-6,TGTGCCAGCAGCCTCGGACAGGGTAGAGCTTTCTTT,CASSLGQGRAFF
TRBJ2-2,NA,NA,TRBV5-6,TGTGCCAGCAGGCATGGACTACTTACCGGGGAGCTGTTTTTT,CASRHGLLTGELFF
TRBJ1-5,NA,TRBD1,TRBV10-2,TGCGCCAGCAGGGACAGGTTGGAGCCCCAGCATTTT,CASRDRLEPQHF
TRBJ1-6,NA,NA,TRBV25-1,TGTGCCAGCAGTCCCCCGGGGGGAGGTAATTCACCCCTCCACTTT,CASSPPGGGNSPLHF
TRBJ2-3,NA,TRBD2,TRBV28,TGTGCCAGCAGTTTTCTAGCGGGGGGGCCAGATACGCAGTATTTT,CASSFLAGGPDTQYF
TRBJ1-1,once,TRBD1,TRBV28,TGTGCCAGCAGTGACCGGACAGGGTCGGGCACTGAAGCTTTCTTT,CASSDRTGSGTEAFF
TRBJ2-5,few,NA,TRBV5-1,TGCGCCAGCAGCTTGGCCCCAGGGGCCCAAGAGACCCAGTACTTC,CASSLAPGAQETQYF
TRBJ2-7,few,TRBD1,TRBV19,TGTGCCAGTAGTCCACCGGGACAGGGCCACGAGCAGTACTTC,CASSPPGQGHEQYF
TRBJ1-4,NA,NA,TRBV27,TGTGCCAGCAGTTTGTCAGGGTATGAAAAACTGTTTTTT,CASSLSGYEKLFF
TRBJ1-2,NA,NA,TRBV5-1,TGCGCCAGCAGCTTGGTTCAATCCTATGGCTACACCTTC,CASSLVQSYGYTF
TRBJ1-2,NA,NA,TRBV5-6,TGTGCCAGCAGCTTGGCAGGCCGGGGGTATGGCTACACCTTC,CASSLAGRGYGYTF
TRBJ1-4,NA,NA,TRBV19,TGTGCCAAGCCCTCATCAACTAATGAAAAACTGTTTTTT,CAKPSSTNEKLFF
TRBJ1-2,NA,NA,TRBV7-2,TGTGCCAGCAGCTTTGGAGGAAGTGGCTACACCTTC,CASSFGGSGYTF
TRBJ1-5,NA,NA,TRBV27,TGTGCCAGCAGTTTAAGAGTGGGGGCAAGCCCCCTGCATTTT,CASSLRVGASPLHF
TRBJ2-1,NA,TRBD2,TRBV5-1,TGCGCCAGCAGCTTACTAGCGGACGATTCACATGAGCAGTTCTTC,CASSLLADDSHEQFF
TRBJ2-7,once,TRBD2,TRBV18,TGTGCCAGCTCACCGGTTGCGGGGGATCAACACGAGCAGTACTTC,CASSPVAGDQHEQYF
TRBJ2-2,NA,TRBD1,TRBV6-5,TGTGCCAGCAGTTACCCCCCGACAGGGTCGCCCGGGGAGCTGTTTTTT,CASSYPPTGSPGELFF
TRBJ1-3,NA,TRBD1,TRBV4-1,TGCGCCAGCAGCCACGTTAGACAGGGTGGAAACACCATATATTTT,CASSHVRQGGNTIYF
TRBJ2-4,NA,NA,TRBV7-2,TGTGCCAGCAGCTTACTCGAGCTAGTGAACATTCAGTACTTC,CASSLLELVNIQYF
TRBJ2-1,NA,NA,TRBV6-1,TGTGCCAGCAGAAAGGCAGGGGCGAACAATGAGCAGTTCTTC,CASRKAGANNEQFF
TRBJ2-7,NA,NA,TRBV4-1,TGCGCCAGTCGACAGGTCGGTGAATACGAGCAGTACTTC,CASRQVGEYEQYF
TRBJ2-1,NA,NA,TRBV2,TGTGCCAGCAGTGCCACAGGAGTTTGGGGCCGGTTCTTC,CASSATGVWGRFF
TRBJ1-6,few,TRBD1,TRBV5-6,TGTGCCAGCAGCTTGGGGGACAGGGAATCTTCACCCCTCCACTTT,CASSLGDRESSPLHF
TRBJ2-7,NA,TRBD2,TRBV14,TGTGCCAGCAGCCTCGGACTAGCGGGCTCCTACGAGCAGTACTTC,CASSLGLAGSYEQYF
TRBJ2-2,NA,NA,TRBV18,TGTGCCAGCTCACCCAGGCCCCTTGGCGTATATTCGAACACCGGGGAGCTGTTTTTT,CASSPRPLGVYSNTGELFF
TRBJ1-2,NA,NA,TRBV6-1,TGTGCCAGCAGTGAATTGTCAGGTTCTGGCTACACCTTC,CASSELSGSGYTF
TRBJ2-5,NA,TRBD1,TRBV2,TGTGCCAGAACCCGGGGACAGGGGCAAGAGACCCAGTACTTC,CARTRGQGQETQYF
TRBJ2-2,NA,TRBD2,TRBV15,TGTGCCACCAGCAGGACAGGACTAGCGGGGGGGCAAGACACCGGGGAGCTGTTTTTT,CATSRTGLAGGQDTGELFF
TRBJ2-6,NA,TRBD1,TRBV7-8,TGTGCCAGCAGCTCCCTTTTCGCGGACAGGACAGGGGAGTTTGGGGCCAACGTCCTGACTTTC,CASSSLFADRTGEFGANVLTF
TRBJ2-1,NA,NA,TRBV27,TGTGCCAGCAGTTTATTTTCCGGGTCCTACAATGAGCAGTTCTTC,CASSLFSGSYNEQFF
TRBJ1-4,NA,NA,TRBV7-2,TGTGCCAGCAGCTTAGAACAGGTGGGAGAAAAACTGTTTTTT,CASSLEQVGEKLFF
TRBJ1-6,NA,NA,TRBV9,TGTGCCAGCAGCGGTGGGCAGAAACTCGAAAGAGAGGGTTCACCCCTCCACTTT,CASSGGQKLEREGSPLHF
TRBJ2-3,NA,TRBD2,TRBV7-8,TGTGCCAGCAGCCCTCAGCGGGGCCTAGGGGATACGCAGTATTTT,CASSPQRGLGDTQYF
TRBJ1-1,NA,NA,TRBV4-1,TGCGCCAGCAGCCAAGTCGGACAGCAGAAAATGAACACTGAAGCTTTCTTT,CASSQVGQQKMNTEAFF
TRBJ1-2,NA,TRBD1,TRBV19,TGTGCCAGTAGTGGGGGACAGGGCGGCTATGGCTACACCTTC,CASSGGQGGYGYTF